One and the same sample provided the 26 T cell receptor beta chains below, sequenced in a study of blood T cell repertoires in COVID-19. Data came from immunoSEQ multiplex PCR; TCRdb stores just in-frame clones and leaves some out. The sample includes some 180,000 clones, around 89% of them seen just once. The sample taken for sequencing was peripheral blood. The receptors shown here come from a man in his fifties or sixties with acute or convalescent COVID-19.

V gene TRBV6-6 combines with J gene TRBJ1-5; D might be TRBD1 (6 bases). Per the germline V gene, CDR1 is MNHNY and CDR2 is SVGAGI (reference sequence). CDR3 length: 15 residues. V was trimmed by 2 bases and J by 1 base, leaving 9 bases between them. The chain's CDR3 is CASSYEQGSNQPQHF. The CDR3 DNA follows: TGTGCCAGCAGTTACGAACAGGGAAGCAATCAGCCCCAGCATTTT.

V and J are TRBV7-2 and TRBJ1-3; D is unclear. The germline V gene has CDR1 SGHTA and CDR2 FQGNSA. Trimming pared 1 base from V and 7 bases from J, leaving 8 bases between. The CDR3 is 13 residues long. As DNA, the CDR3 is TGTGCCAGCAGCTTAGTGCCGGGGAACACCATATATTTT. Translation: CASSLVPGNTIYF.

V is TRBV2 and J is TRBJ2-7; D gene ambiguous. CDR1 is SNHLY and CDR2 is FYNNEI in the germline V gene. V was trimmed by 4 bases and J by 7 bases, leaving 14 bases between them. This CDR3 has 13 amino acids. CDR3 DNA sequence: TGTGCCAGCAGTGTGACCTGGGCTCGGGAGCAGTACTTC. As protein: CASSVTWAREQYF.

The rearrangement uses TRBV9 and TRBJ1-6, with a tentative D call TRBD1 (5 bases). The CDR3 runs to 16 residues. Per the germline V gene, CDR1 is SGDLS and CDR2 is YYNGEE. Trimming took 0 bases from V and 3 from J, leaving 10 bases between them. CDR3: CASSVAGQGYNSPLHF. For the CDR3, the DNA is TGTGCCAGCAGCGTAGCTGGGCAGGGCTATAATTCACCCCTCCACTTT. Full variable domain (outside the CDR3, taken from reference TRBV9 and TRBJ1-6): DSGVTQTPKHLITATGQRVTLRCSPRSGDLSVYWYQQSLDQGLQFLIQYYNGEERAKGNILERFSAQQFPDLHSELNLSSLELGDSALYFCASSVAGQGYNSPLHFGNGTRLTVT.

The chain carries TRBV7-2 and TRBJ2-2, with 15 bases matching TRBD2. Trimming at V came to 5 bases and at J to 1 base, leaving 5 bases not matched to a gene. This CDR3 is 18 amino acids long. Germline V gene sequence: CDR1 SGHTA, CDR2 FQGNSA. CDR3 amino acids: CASSPQGLAGGNTGELFF. The CDR3 DNA sequence: TGTGCCAGCAGCCCCCAGGGACTAGCGGGAGGGAACACCGGGGAGCTGTTTTTT.

The genes are TRBV5-1 and TRBJ2-7; D possibly corresponds to TRBD1 (6 bases). The length of the CDR3 is 15 residues. CDR1 SGHRS and CDR2 YFSETQ come from the germline V gene. The V and J ends lost 0 bases and 2 bases respectively, with 12 bases between them. In nucleotides, the CDR3 is TGCGCCAGCAGCTTGGACTTGACAGGCGCCTACGAGCAGTACTTC. Translating it yields CASSLDLTGAYEQYF.

The chain combines TRBV3-1 (or the pseudogene TRBV3-2) with TRBJ2-1; 7 bases line up with TRBD1. This CDR3 spans 15 amino acids. CDR1 and CDR2 from the germline V gene are LGHDT and YNNKEL (reference sequence). V dropped 4 bases and J dropped 4; count of bases not matched to a gene: 7. The CDR3 DNA is TGTGCCAGCAGCCTCCACCCGGGACAGTACAATGAGCAGTTCTTC. Translation: CASSLHPGQYNEQFF.

CDR3 nucleotides: TGTGCCAGCAGCTTTCGGGGGGCTGAAGCTTTCTTT. Protein product: CASSFRGAEAFF. This rearrangement joins TRBV5-4 to TRBJ1-1; D may be TRBD1 (5 bases). Per germline, CDR1 SGHNT and CDR2 YYREEE (reference sequence). The V end lost 2 bases, the J end lost 6 bases, and 8 bases lay between the germline ends. The CDR3 runs 12 residues.

This clone was counted only a few times. The rearrangement links TRBV18 to TRBJ1-3, with 7 bases aligning to TRBD1. The length of the CDR3 is 15 residues. CDR1 is KGHSH, CDR2 LQKENI, per germline. Unmatched junction bases numbered 5, after V lost 2 bases and J lost 4 bases. CDR3 protein: CASSPFAQGGNTIYF. For the CDR3, the DNA is TGTGCCAGCTCACCATTCGCACAGGGGGGAAACACCATATATTTT.

The chain is built from TRBV19 and TRBJ2-1, with 14 nucleotides matching TRBD2. This CDR3 spans 16 amino acids. The germline V gene encodes CDR1 LNHDA and CDR2 SQIVND (reference sequence). The trim removed 7 bases at V and 8 bases at J, leaving 10 bases unmatched. The CDR3 DNA reads TGTGCCAGTACCCTTATATGGGGACTAGCGGGAGATGAGCAGTTCTTC. Translated: CASTLIWGLAGDEQFF.

The genes are TRBV7-2 and TRBJ2-1; TRBD2 aligns across 12 bases. Germline trimming cut 1 base from V and 6 bases from J; bases unmatched to any gene: 4. Looked up from germline, CDR1 is SGHTA and CDR2 is FQGNSA. There are 16 residues in the CDR3. The CDR3 reads CASSLVASGGANEQFF. In DNA, the CDR3 is TGTGCCAGCAGCTTAGTGGCTAGCGGGGGGGCCAATGAGCAGTTCTTC.

V is TRBV10-3 and J is TRBJ2-7; 10 bases are shared with TRBD2. CDR3 length equals 19 residues. V shed 4 bases and J 2 bases; nucleotides not matched to a gene: 17. CDR1 ENHRY and CDR2 SYGVKD come from the germline V gene. The chain's CDR3 is CAISVGGGGTSGTPYEQYF. CDR3 sequence (DNA): TGTGCCATCAGTGTGGGGGGGGGTGGAACTAGCGGGACCCCCTACGAGCAGTACTTC.

The chain is built from TRBV23-1 and TRBJ2-1; 8 bases line up with TRBD2. TRBV23-1 falls under the ORF class, with uncertain function. Unmatched junction bases numbered 7, after V lost 0 bases and J lost 9 bases. The CDR3 length is 15 residues. The CDR3 DNA follows: TGCGCCAGCAGTCAATCCCTCGGGAGGGGAACTGAGCAGTTCTTC. This translates into CASSQSLGRGTEQFF.

The V and J genes are TRBV7-9 and TRBJ1-2, with 7 positions matching TRBD1. CDR1 is SEHNR and CDR2 is FQNEAQ in the germline V gene (reference sequence). This CDR3 comprises 15 residues. V shed 5 bases and J 4 bases; nucleotides not matched to a gene: 10. This CDR3 is CASSTGQSGIYGYTF. CDR3 DNA: TGTGCCAGCAGCACGGGACAGTCAGGAATCTATGGCTACACCTTC.

The V call is TRBV7-8, the J call TRBJ1-1; 8 positions match TRBD1. Germline V gives CDR1 SGHVS, CDR2 FQNEAQ. The CDR3 is 15 amino acids. V was pared by 4 bases and J by 1 base, with 5 bases of the junction left unmatched. The CDR3 is CASSSTDRGNTEAFF. The CDR3 nucleotides are TGTGCCAGCAGCTCAACAGACAGGGGGAACACTGAAGCTTTCTTT.

Notes on this clone: Other nucleotide sequences in the sample specify the same CDR3. The chain couples TRBV7-9 to TRBJ1-2; D unclear. The germline V and J ends were trimmed by 3 bases and 5 bases, with 7 bases remaining between them. Per germline, CDR1 SEHNR and CDR2 FQNEAQ (reference sequence). CDR3 length: 12 amino acids. The CDR3 here is CASSFTDYGYTF. The CDR3 coding sequence is TGTGCCAGCAGCTTTACAGATTATGGCTACACCTTC.

This clone was recorded a few times. The rearrangement joins TRBV12-5 to TRBJ2-1; TRBD1 matches 10 bases. Germline V gives CDR1 LGHNT, CDR2 FRNRAP. This CDR3 contains 15 residues. The trim removed 6 bases at V and 3 bases at J, leaving 5 bases unmatched. DNA of the CDR3: TGTGCTAGTGGCACGGGACAGGGGTACTACAATGAGCAGTTCTTC. It codes for CASGTGQGYYNEQFF.

The V and J genes are TRBV24-1 and TRBJ2-5; 7 bases align to TRBD2. With V trimmed by 4 bases and J by 6 bases, 10 bases remained unmatched. There are 15 residues in the CDR3. Germline-derived CDR1 and CDR2 are KGHDR and SFDVKD. The CDR3 loop is CATSETGLGGKTQYF. Here the CDR3 DNA reads TGTGCCACCAGTGAAACCGGACTAGGTGGGAAGACCCAGTACTTC.

The genes are TRBV10-3 and TRBJ1-1; 11 bases match TRBD1. From germline, CDR1 is ENHRY and CDR2 SYGVKD. Germline trimming cut 2 bases from V and 5 bases from J; bases unmatched to any gene: 4. This CDR3 is 15 amino acids long. CDR3: CAISETGTGGTEAFF. For the CDR3, the DNA is TGTGCCATCAGTGAGACCGGGACAGGGGGAACTGAAGCTTTCTTT.

This rearrangement joins TRBV5-1 to TRBJ2-1, with D possibly being TRBD2 (6 bases). CDR1 and CDR2 (germline): SGHRS, YFSETQ. This CDR3 spans 17 amino acids. Trimming shortened V by 1 base and J by 0 bases, and 14 bases separated the two germline ends. The CDR3 reads CASSLLREANSYNEQFF. CDR3 DNA: TGCGCCAGCAGCTTGTTGAGGGAGGCTAACTCCTACAATGAGCAGTTCTTC.

The genes are TRBV25-1 and TRBJ2-5, with 10 nucleotides matching TRBD2. The CDR3 is made up of 16 amino acids. Trimming removed 3 bases from V and 4 bases from J; junction bases left unmatched: 8. Per germline, CDR1 MGHDK and CDR2 SYGVNS. As DNA, the CDR3 is TGTGCCAGCAGTGATCTAAGCGGGAGGGCCCTAGAGACCCAGTACTTC. This translates into CASSDLSGRALETQYF.

V is TRBV5-1 and J is TRBJ1-1, with no clear D. CDR1 SGHRS and CDR2 YFSETQ come from the germline V gene. This CDR3 region has 14 residues. V gave up 4 bases and J gave up 3 bases, with 13 bases separating them. CDR3 in amino acids: CASSRGTIYTEAFF. The CDR3 nucleotides read TGCGCCAGCAGCCGGGGAACGATTTACACTGAAGCTTTCTTT.

This clone has just one count. V usage is TRBV12-3 or TRBV12-4 and J usage is TRBJ1-2; 9 bases align to TRBD1. The CDR3 length is 13 residues. V was clipped by 3 bases and J by 8 bases; unmatched bases: 4. In DNA form, the CDR3 reads TGTGCCAGCAGTTTCTCGGACAGGGGCGGCTACACCTTC. Translated, it gives CASSFSDRGGYTF.

This clone was observed a few times. The rearrangement links TRBV18 to TRBJ2-3; TRBD2 matches 12 bases. This CDR3 has 15 amino acids. Germline V CDR1 and CDR2: KGHSH, LQKENI. V was pared by 3 bases and J by 5 bases, with 3 bases of the junction left unmatched. The CDR3 sequence: CASSPPGLAGDTQYF. The CDR3, as DNA: TGTGCCAGCTCACCGCCGGGACTAGCGGGAGATACGCAGTATTTT.

The chain has TRBV28 and TRBJ1-2; 8 bases fit TRBD1. The length of the CDR3 is 14 residues. The germline V gene has CDR1 MDHEN and CDR2 SYDVKM. V trimming: 4 bases; J trimming: 2 bases; junction bases outside the gene matches: 3. The CDR3 nucleotides read TGTGCCAGCAGTTCGGGACAGGTAAACTATGGCTACACCTTC. Encoded protein: CASSSGQVNYGYTF.

This clone has just a few counts. The CDR3 DNA follows: TGTGCCAGCAGCTTAGCGGTGACAGGGAGTAATTCACCCCTCCACTTT. Translating it yields CASSLAVTGSNSPLHF. The rearrangement links TRBV7-2 to TRBJ1-6; 7 bases are a match to TRBD1. This CDR3 is 16 amino acids long. Germline V lookup: CDR1 SGHTA, CDR2 FQGNSA. The junction had 5 bases not matched to a gene; V was cut back by 0 bases and J by 6 bases.